This T cell receptor (beta chain) was recorded in a study of T and B cells in COVID-19 patients. The wider study: Blood was sampled from COVID-19 patients who were either actively infected or recovered. Comorbidities linked to unfavorable COVID-19 outcome were present in about 90% of the 20 active-infection patients.

From blood, about 240-550 ng of genomic DNA served as TRB template. The germline CDR1 and CDR2 sequences are ENHRY and SYGVKD. Trimming pared 7 bases from V and 2 bases from J, leaving 10 bases between. This CDR3 region has 13 residues. Multiplex PCR with BIOMED2 TRB-A/B primer pools amplified TRB rearrangements. TCRdb re-analysed the multiplex PCR reads in MiXCR, keeping a single row per CDR3 protein. The sample consists of about 15,000 distinct CDR3 sequences, less than 30% of them appearing once. This clonotype was observed a few times. The antigen remains undetermined. General observations from the study: At recovery TRB diversity and richness exceeded healthy donors, after highly clonal active COVID-19 repertoires. The recovered cohort had fewer than 3,000 exclusive TCR clusters, including around 31 low generation probability clusters.

The sequence was obtained from a human donor who had recovered from COVID-19. V and J are TRBV10-3 and TRBJ2-3; a weak D match, TRBD1 (6 bases). The sample comprised blood. CDR3 DNA: TGTGCCATCACCACAGGGTCCACAGATACGCAGTATTTT. Residues: CAITTGSTDTQYF.